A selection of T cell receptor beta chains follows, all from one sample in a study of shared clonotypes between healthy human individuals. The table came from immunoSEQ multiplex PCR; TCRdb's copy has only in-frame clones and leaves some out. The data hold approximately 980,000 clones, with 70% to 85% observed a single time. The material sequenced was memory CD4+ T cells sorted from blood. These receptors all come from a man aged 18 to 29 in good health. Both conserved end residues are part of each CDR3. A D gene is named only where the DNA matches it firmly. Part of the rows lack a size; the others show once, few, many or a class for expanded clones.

CASSLEQRVPMLYGYTF TGTGCCAGCAGCTTAGAACAACGCGTACCCATGCTATACGGCTACACCTTC NA TRBJ1-2 NA TRBV11-3
CASSWSRSYGYTF TGTGCCAGCAGCTGGTCTCGGTCCTATGGCTACACCTTC NA TRBJ1-2 NA TRBV5-6
CASRLLVRTSGSTDTQYF TGTGCCAGCAGATTACTGGTACGGACTAGCGGGAGCACAGATACGCAGTATTTT TRBD2 TRBJ2-3 NA TRBV2
CASTRQGQGDEQFF TGTGCCAGTACGCGACAGGGCCAAGGGGATGAGCAGTTCTTC TRBD1 TRBJ2-1 once TRBV9
CASSADRAPYGYTF TGTGCCAGCAGCGCCGACAGGGCCCCCTATGGCTACACCTTC TRBD1 TRBJ1-2 few TRBV9
CASSYGQGASEQYF TGTGCCAGCAGTTACGGACAGGGGGCGAGCGAGCAGTACTTC TRBD1 TRBJ2-7 NA TRBV6-6
CASSRKPGQGAYEQYF TGTGCCAGCAGTCGAAAACCGGGACAGGGGGCCTACGAGCAGTACTTC TRBD1 TRBJ2-7 NA TRBV27
CASSRDSSEQYF TGTGCCAGCAGCCGGGACAGTTCCGAGCAGTACTTC TRBD1 TRBJ2-7 NA TRBV7-9
CASSYVERASYEQYF TGTGCCAGCAGTTACGTAGAGCGGGCCTCCTACGAGCAGTACTTC NA TRBJ2-7 few TRBV6-6
CAWSAGTLSAFF TGTGCCTGGAGTGCCGGGACGCTCTCGGCTTTCTTT NA TRBJ1-1 NA TRBV30
CASSPTPSSGNTIYF TGTGCCAGCAGCCCGACGCCGAGCTCTGGAAACACCATATATTTT NA TRBJ1-3 NA TRBV7-2
CASSLGLALETQYF TGTGCCAGCAGCTTAGGACTAGCTCTGGAGACCCAGTACTTC TRBD2 TRBJ2-5 NA TRBV7-9
CASSFAQGRLQPQHF TGTGCCAGCAGTTTCGCCCAGGGTCGCCTCCAGCCCCAGCATTTT NA TRBJ1-5 few TRBV13
CASTGQSNNSPLHF TGTGCCAGTACAGGACAGTCAAATAATTCACCCCTCCACTTT NA TRBJ1-6 NA TRBV19
CAIRGQGARSPLHF TGTGCCATCAGGGGACAGGGTGCTCGCTCACCCCTCCACTTT TRBD1 TRBJ1-6 NA TRBV10-3
CASSLWGGDTEAFF TGCGCCAGCAGCTTGTGGGGAGGGGACACTGAAGCTTTCTTT NA TRBJ1-1 NA TRBV5-1
CASSTRQSGQPQHF TGTGCCAGTAGTACACGACAGTCCGGACAGCCCCAGCATTTT NA TRBJ1-5 few TRBV19
CASSLKAGGVSYNEQFF TGTGCCAGCAGCCTAAAAGCGGGGGGCGTTTCCTACAATGAGCAGTTCTTC TRBD2 TRBJ2-1 NA TRBV7-3
CASSMATGTAYGYTF TGTGCCAGTAGTATGGCTACCGGGACAGCCTATGGCTACACCTTC TRBD1 TRBJ1-2 NA TRBV19
CAWRPPAGEKLFF TGTGCCTGGAGGCCCCCCGCAGGCGAAAAACTGTTTTTT NA TRBJ1-4 NA TRBV30
CASSQDRILSSYNEQFF TGCGCCAGCAGCCAAGATCGCATCCTGAGCTCCTACAATGAGCAGTTCTTC NA TRBJ2-1 NA TRBV4-1
CASSPGQGGEPQHF TGTGCCAGTAGTCCAGGACAGGGAGGGGAGCCCCAGCATTTT TRBD1 TRBJ1-5 NA TRBV19
CASSLAGNEKLFF TGTGCCAGCAGCTTGGCAGGGAACGAAAAACTGTTTTTT NA TRBJ1-4 NA TRBV5-4
CASSLGGGVYEQYF TGTGCCAGCAGCTTAGGAGGGGGGGTTTACGAGCAGTACTTC NA TRBJ2-7 NA TRBV7-2
CASSLGSGTDLTYGYTF TGTGCCAGCAGCTTGGGGTCTGGAACAGACCTAACCTATGGCTACACCTTC NA TRBJ1-2 NA TRBV5-4
CASSTEISPLHF TGTGCCAGCTCAACAGAAATTTCACCCCTCCACTTT NA TRBJ1-6 NA TRBV2
CASSQYQYYGYTF TGTGCCAGCAGCCAATACCAGTACTATGGCTACACCTTC NA TRBJ1-2 NA TRBV14